Shown below are 20 T cell receptor beta chains from a single sample sequenced in a study of shared clonotypes between healthy human individuals. The table came from immunoSEQ multiplex PCR; TCRdb's copy has only in-frame clones and leaves some out. The sample records fewer than 1 million clones, 96% being singletons. Naive CD8 cells, CD45RO-negative and positively selected for CCR7, excluded terminally differentiated effector memory CD45RA+ cells. Sequencing was carried out using naive CD8+ T cells sorted from blood. The source of these receptors is a man aged 25-45 years in good health.

The chain uses TRBV2 and TRBJ2-7; unclear D gene. Germline lookup yields CDR1 SNHLY and CDR2 FYNNEI. CDR3 length: 10 amino acids. The ends were cut back, 6 bases at V and 6 bases at J, with 6 bases in the middle. In DNA form, the CDR3 reads TGTGCCAGCAGCCTGATCGAGCAGTACTTC. Translation: CASSLIEQYF. Full variable domain (missing parts from reference TRBV2 and TRBJ2-7): EPEVTQTPSHQVTQMGQEVILRCVPISNHLYFYWYRQILGQKVEFLVSFYNNEISEKSEIFDDQFSVERPDGSNFTLKIRSTKLEDSAMYFCASSLIEQYFGPGTRLTVT.

The V call is TRBV29-1, the J call TRBJ2-1; D might be TRBD2 (5 bases). Deletions cut 2 bases from V and 5 bases from J, with 10 bases between. This CDR3 comprises 13 residues. CDR1 SQVTM and CDR2 ANQGSEA come from the germline V gene. The CDR3 DNA reads as TGCAGCGTTGAACTAGCCAATGACAATGAGCAGTTCTTC. Its protein is CSVELANDNEQFF.

The chain is built from TRBV27 and TRBJ2-7, with D hard to call. The CDR3 is 13 amino acids. Germline CDR1 reads MNHEY; CDR2 reads SMNVEV (reference sequence). V was clipped by 2 bases and J by 3 bases, with 8 bases between them. The CDR3 here is CASSLKVDYEQYF. The CDR3, as DNA: TGTGCCAGCAGTTTAAAAGTTGACTACGAGCAGTACTTC.

The chain uses TRBV13 and TRBJ2-1; D remains unclear. Germline-derived CDR1 and CDR2 are PRHDT and FYEKMQ (reference sequence). The CDR3 has 12 amino acids. V lost 3 bases and J 5 bases, leaving 5 bases between the germline ends. The CDR3 DNA follows: TGTGCCAGCAGCTTGAAGGACAATGAGCAGTTCTTC. This codes for CASSLKDNEQFF.

The CDR3 DNA reads TGTGCCAGCAGCCGGACAGCGGCTAATGAAAAACTGTTTTTT. Translation: CASSRTAANEKLFF. This rearrangement joins TRBV27 to TRBJ1-4, with D perhaps TRBD1 (6 bases). This CDR3 is built from 14 residues. The V gene's germline CDR1 is MNHEY and CDR2 SMNVEV (reference sequence). With 6 bases removed from V and 3 bases from J, the gap between germline ends came to 11 bases.

This chain uses TRBV5-4 with TRBJ2-1; 10 bases map to TRBD2. V was clipped by 2 bases and J by 7 bases; unmatched bases: 3. In germline, CDR1 is SGHNT, CDR2 YYREEE (reference sequence). The CDR3 runs 14 residues. The CDR3 sequence: CASSFLAGVNEQFF. In DNA, the CDR3 is TGTGCCAGCAGCTTCCTAGCGGGAGTTAATGAGCAGTTCTTC.

This clone showed up just once. The chain has TRBV6-1 and TRBJ2-3; 10 nucleotides line up with TRBD1. CDR3 length: 14 residues. Trimming removed 5 bases from V and 4 bases from J; junction bases left unmatched: 3. The V gene's germline CDR1 is MNHNS and CDR2 SASEGT. The CDR3: CASSTDRGADTQYF. The CDR3 DNA reads as TGTGCCAGCAGTACGGACAGGGGGGCAGATACGCAGTATTTT.

The genes are TRBV5-6 and TRBJ2-7; D may be TRBD1 (5 bases). V lost 3 bases, J lost 4 bases, and 14 bases lay in between. This CDR3 contains 14 residues. The germline V gene has CDR1 SGHDT and CDR2 YYEEEE. The CDR3 loop reads CASSSTNRRYEQYF. The DNA of the CDR3 is TGTGCCAGCAGCTCTACCAACAGGCGATACGAGCAGTACTTC.

The V gene is TRBV5-4, the J gene TRBJ2-3; 9 bases agree with TRBD2. The CDR3 spans 16 residues. Trimming removed 9 bases from V and 6 bases from J; junction bases left unmatched: 17. Germline CDR1 SGHNT, CDR2 YYREEE (reference sequence). DNA for the CDR3: TGTGCCATTCCGGGGGCTAGCGGGACCTCCACGGATACGCAGTATTTT. Translation: CAIPGASGTSTDTQYF.

The CDR3 DNA follows: TGTGCCAGCAGCTTAGGGGGTATAATCTACGAGCAGTACTTC. This sequence encodes CASSLGGIIYEQYF. This chain joins TRBV7-6 and TRBJ2-7, with D uncertain. The CDR3 consists of 14 residues. The germline gives CDR1 SGHVS, CDR2 FNYEAQ. V shed 1 base and J shed 3 bases, with 10 bases lying between them.

This chain uses TRBV7-8 with TRBJ1-4; 8 bases are shared with TRBD1. Germline V CDR1 and CDR2: SGHVS, FQNEAQ. V was pared by 6 bases and J by 5 bases, with 8 bases of the junction left unmatched. The CDR3 is 15 residues long. This CDR3 reads CASRATTGENEKLFF. The CDR3 DNA follows: TGTGCCAGCAGGGCCACGACAGGGGAGAATGAAAAACTGTTTTTT.

This clone was observed a single time. Here the CDR3 reads CASSQLWDTEQFF. DNA of the CDR3: TGTGCCAGCAGCCAGTTATGGGACACTGAGCAGTTCTTC. This chain joins TRBV2 and TRBJ2-1, with D perhaps matching TRBD1 (6 bases). CDR1 SNHLY and CDR2 FYNNEI come from the germline V gene. The V and J ends lost 6 bases and 9 bases respectively, with 15 bases between them. The CDR3 is 13 amino acids.

V and J are TRBV7-9 and TRBJ2-1, with unresolved D. CDR3 length: 14 residues. The V end lost 1 base, the J end lost 3 bases, and 7 bases lay between the germline ends. Germline V lookup: CDR1 SEHNR, CDR2 FQNEAQ (reference sequence). CDR3 bases: TGTGCCAGCAGCTTAGGATCGATCTACAATGAGCAGTTCTTC. The encoded protein is CASSLGSIYNEQFF.

The chain couples TRBV5-1 to TRBJ2-1, with TRBD2 identical over 8 bases. This CDR3 contains 16 residues. Germline CDR1 reads SGHRS; CDR2 reads YFSETQ. Trimming took 4 bases from V and 2 from J; bases not matched to a gene: 8. The CDR3 is CASSPLTSGAYNEQFF. The CDR3 DNA follows: TGCGCCAGCAGCCCCCTCACTAGCGGAGCCTACAATGAGCAGTTCTTC.

The V and J genes are TRBV11-2 and TRBJ2-2; D unresolved. Germline CDR1 SGHAT, CDR2 FQNNGV. This CDR3 is 18 amino acids long. The V and J ends lost 2 bases and 0 bases respectively, with 16 bases between them. DNA of the CDR3: TGTGCCAGCAGCTTAAACCCCACCAGAACAACGAACACCGGGGAGCTGTTTTTT. It translates to CASSLNPTRTTNTGELFF.

The chain recombines TRBV5-1 with TRBJ2-7; D is possibly TRBD1 or TRBD2 (5 bases each). CDR1 and CDR2 (germline): SGHRS, YFSETQ. V lost 1 base and J 2 bases, leaving 10 bases between the germline ends. The CDR3 is 14 amino acids. The CDR3 loop reads CASSLSGATYEQYF. DNA for the CDR3: TGCGCCAGCAGCTTGTCCGGGGCAACCTACGAGCAGTACTTC.

This chain uses TRBV28 with TRBJ2-7; a weak D match, TRBD2 (5 bases). Per the germline V gene, CDR1 is MDHEN and CDR2 is SYDVKM. This CDR3 contains 14 residues. V was pared by 2 bases and J by 1 base, with 9 bases between. CDR3 DNA: TGTGCCAGCAGTTTAACCGGGAAGTCCTACGAGCAGTACTTC. Protein: CASSLTGKSYEQYF.

V is TRBV9 and J is TRBJ2-1, with 7 nucleotides matching TRBD1. V shed 4 bases, J shed 2 bases, and the junction held 6 bases outside the gene matches. The germline CDR1 and CDR2 sequences are SGDLS and YYNGEE. The CDR3 runs 15 residues. CDR3 amino acids: CASSSSGTAYNEQFF. The CDR3, as DNA: TGTGCCAGCAGCTCCTCCGGGACAGCCTACAATGAGCAGTTCTTC. Full variable domain (rest looked up from reference TRBV9 and TRBJ2-1): DSGVTQTPKHLITATGQRVTLRCSPRSGDLSVYWYQQSLDQGLQFLIQYYNGEERAKGNILERFSAQQFPDLHSELNLSSLELGDSALYFCASSSSGTAYNEQFFGPGTRLTVL.

The V gene is TRBV10-3, the J gene TRBJ2-2, with TRBD2 matching 7 bases. Germline loops: CDR1 ENHRY, CDR2 SYGVKD. V dropped 2 bases and J dropped 6; count of bases not matched to a gene: 3. The CDR3 loop spans 14 amino acids. CDR3 protein: CAISEGLVPGELFF. CDR3 bases: TGTGCCATCAGTGAGGGACTAGTCCCCGGGGAGCTGTTTTTT.

The CDR3, as DNA: TGCAGCGTCCGGGGCAAAGACTACGAGCAGTACTTC. Amino acid sequence: CSVRGKDYEQYF. The chain couples TRBV29-1 to TRBJ2-7; perhaps D is TRBD1 or TRBD2 (5 bases each). V was trimmed by 6 bases and J by 3 bases, leaving 12 bases between them. The CDR3 extends over 12 amino acids. In germline, CDR1 is SQVTM, CDR2 ANQGSEA.